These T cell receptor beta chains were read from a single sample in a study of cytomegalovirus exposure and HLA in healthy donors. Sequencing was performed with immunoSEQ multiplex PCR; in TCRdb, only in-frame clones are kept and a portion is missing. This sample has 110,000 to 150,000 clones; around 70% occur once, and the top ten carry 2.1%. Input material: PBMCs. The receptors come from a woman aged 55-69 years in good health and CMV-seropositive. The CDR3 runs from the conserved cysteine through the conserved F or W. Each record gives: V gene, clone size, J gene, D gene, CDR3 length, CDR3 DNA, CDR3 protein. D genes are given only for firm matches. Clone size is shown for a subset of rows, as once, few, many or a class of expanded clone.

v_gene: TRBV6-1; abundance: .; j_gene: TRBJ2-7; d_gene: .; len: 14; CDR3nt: TGTGCCAGCACAGGATACCGTAGCTCCTACGAGCAGTACTTC; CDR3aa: CASTGYRSSYEQYF
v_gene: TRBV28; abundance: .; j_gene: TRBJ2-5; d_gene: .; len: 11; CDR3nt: TGTGCCGCGCAACGGCAAGAGACCCAGTACTTC; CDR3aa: CAAQRQETQYF
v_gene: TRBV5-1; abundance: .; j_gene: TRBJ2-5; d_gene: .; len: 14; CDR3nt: TGCGCCAGCAGCTTAAGATCGGTCCAAGAGACCCAGTACTTC; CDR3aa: CASSLRSVQETQYF
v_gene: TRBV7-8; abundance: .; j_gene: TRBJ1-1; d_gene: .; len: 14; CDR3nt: TGTGCCAGCAGCTTCGGGGGGAAGAACACTGAAGCTTTCTTT; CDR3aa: CASSFGGKNTEAFF
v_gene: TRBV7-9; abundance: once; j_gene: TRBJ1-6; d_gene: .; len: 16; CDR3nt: TGTGCCAGCAGCTTAATCCTAGAGGCCGTAGATTCACCCCTCCACTTT; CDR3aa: CASSLILEAVDSPLHF
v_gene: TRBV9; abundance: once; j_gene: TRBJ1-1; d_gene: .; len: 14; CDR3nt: TGTGCCAGCAGCGTAGAACCTATGAACACTGAAGCTTTCTTT; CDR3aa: CASSVEPMNTEAFF
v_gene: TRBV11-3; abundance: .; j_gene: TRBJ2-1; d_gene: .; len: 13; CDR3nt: TGTGCCAGCAGCTTAGGGAGGCTGGATGAGCAGTTCTTC; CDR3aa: CASSLGRLDEQFF
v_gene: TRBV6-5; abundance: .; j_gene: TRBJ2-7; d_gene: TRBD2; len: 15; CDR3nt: TGTGCCAGCAGAACCCCCGGGACTAGTTATTACGAGCAGTACTTC; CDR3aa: CASRTPGTSYYEQYF
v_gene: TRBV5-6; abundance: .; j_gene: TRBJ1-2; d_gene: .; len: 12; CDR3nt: TGTGCCAGCAGCTCAGATATTTATGGCTACACCTTC; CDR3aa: CASSSDIYGYTF
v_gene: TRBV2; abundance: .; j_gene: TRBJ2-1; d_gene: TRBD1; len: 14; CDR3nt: TGTGCCAGCACCGGACAGGGCCTAGTATATGAGCAGTTCTTC; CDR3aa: CASTGQGLVYEQFF
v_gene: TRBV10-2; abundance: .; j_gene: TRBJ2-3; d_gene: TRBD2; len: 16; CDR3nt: TGCGCCAGCACAGGTAGCGGGAGGGCCGGAGCAGATACGCAGTATTTT; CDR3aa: CASTGSGRAGADTQYF
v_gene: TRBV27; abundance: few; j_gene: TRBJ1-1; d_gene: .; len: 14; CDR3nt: TGTGCCAGCAGTTTGGAGGGGACGGACACTGAAGCTTTCTTT; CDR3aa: CASSLEGTDTEAFF
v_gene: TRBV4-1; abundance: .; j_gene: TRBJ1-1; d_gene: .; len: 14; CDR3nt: TGCGCCAGCAGCCAAGAACGAGTTAACACTGAAGCTTTCTTT; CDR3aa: CASSQERVNTEAFF
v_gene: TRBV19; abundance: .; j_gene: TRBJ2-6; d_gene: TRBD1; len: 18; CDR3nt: TGTGCCAGTAGTATAGGAGGGACAGTTCTCTCTGGGGCCAACGTCCTGACTTTC; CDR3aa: CASSIGGTVLSGANVLTF
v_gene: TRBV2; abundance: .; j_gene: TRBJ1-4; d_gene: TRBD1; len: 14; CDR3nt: TGTGCCAGCAGGGGGACAGGGGCCATAGAAAAACTGTTTTTT; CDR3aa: CASRGTGAIEKLFF
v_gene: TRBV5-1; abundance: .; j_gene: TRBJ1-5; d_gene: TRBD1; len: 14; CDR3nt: TGCGCCAGCAGCCCCGGGACAGCCAATCAGCCCCAGCATTTT; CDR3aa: CASSPGTANQPQHF
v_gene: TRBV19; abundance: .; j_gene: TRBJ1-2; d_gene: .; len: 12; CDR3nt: TGTGCCACCTATGGGAGAGGTGATGGCTACACCTTC; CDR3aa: CATYGRGDGYTF
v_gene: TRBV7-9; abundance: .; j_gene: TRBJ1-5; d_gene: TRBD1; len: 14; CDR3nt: TGTGCCAGCAGCTTAGAGTCAGGGGGTCAGCCCCAGCATTTT; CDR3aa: CASSLESGGQPQHF
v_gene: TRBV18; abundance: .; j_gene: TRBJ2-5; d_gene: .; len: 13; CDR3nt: TGTGCCAGCTCACCACGGGGGAGGGAGACCCAGTACTTC; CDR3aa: CASSPRGRETQYF
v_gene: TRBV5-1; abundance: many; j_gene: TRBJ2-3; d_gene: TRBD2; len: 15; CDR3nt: TGCGCCAGCAGCATAGCGGGAGTCGGCACAGATACGCAGTATTTT; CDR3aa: CASSIAGVGTDTQYF
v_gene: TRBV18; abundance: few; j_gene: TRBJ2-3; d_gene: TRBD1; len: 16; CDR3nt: TGTGCCAGCTCACCGCTTGGGACAGCTAGCACAGATACGCAGTATTTT; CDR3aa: CASSPLGTASTDTQYF
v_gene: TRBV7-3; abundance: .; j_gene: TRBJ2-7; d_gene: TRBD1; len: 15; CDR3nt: TGTGCCAGCAGCCCTGGGACAGGCCTACCTTACGAGCAGTACTTC; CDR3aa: CASSPGTGLPYEQYF
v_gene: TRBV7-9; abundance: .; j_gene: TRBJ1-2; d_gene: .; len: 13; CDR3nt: TGTGCCAGCAGCTTTGCAGGGGCGTCTGGCTACACCTTC; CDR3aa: CASSFAGASGYTF
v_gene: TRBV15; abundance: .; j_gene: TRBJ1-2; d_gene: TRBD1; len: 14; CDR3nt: TGTGCCACCAGCAGAGCGGGACAGGGATTAGGCTACACCTTC; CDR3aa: CATSRAGQGLGYTF
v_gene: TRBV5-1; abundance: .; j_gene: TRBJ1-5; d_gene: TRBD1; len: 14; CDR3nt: TGCGCCAGCAGCCCCGACAGGGCCGGTCAGCCCCAGCATTTT; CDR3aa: CASSPDRAGQPQHF
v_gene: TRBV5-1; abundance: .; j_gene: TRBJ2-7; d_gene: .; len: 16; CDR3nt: TGCGCCAGCAGCTTGGCTAAGGCAGGAATCACCTACGAGCAGTACTTC; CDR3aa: CASSLAKAGITYEQYF
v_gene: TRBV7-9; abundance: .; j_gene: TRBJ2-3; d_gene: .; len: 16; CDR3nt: TGTGCCAGCAGCTTAGCTCTGGGTCTAGACCCAGATACGCAGTATTTT; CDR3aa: CASSLALGLDPDTQYF
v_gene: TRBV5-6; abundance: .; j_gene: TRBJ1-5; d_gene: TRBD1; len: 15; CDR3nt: TGTGCCAGCAGCTTGGGGCAGGGGGGCGGTCAGCCCCAGCATTTT; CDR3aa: CASSLGQGGGQPQHF
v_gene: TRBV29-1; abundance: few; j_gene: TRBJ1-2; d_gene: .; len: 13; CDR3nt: TGCAGCGCCCAATTGGACGGGGGATATGGCTACACCTTC; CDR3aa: CSAQLDGGYGYTF
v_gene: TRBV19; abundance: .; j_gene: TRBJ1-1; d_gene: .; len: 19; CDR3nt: TGTGCCAGTAGAGGATGGGGGCGAGGGACGGGGCCTAGGAACACTGAAGCTTTCTTT; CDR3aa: CASRGWGRGTGPRNTEAFF
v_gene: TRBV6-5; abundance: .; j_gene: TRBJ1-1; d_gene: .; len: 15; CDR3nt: TGTGCCAGCAGGGCACCTCTCGGCAGGTCCACTGAAGCTTTCTTT; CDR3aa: CASRAPLGRSTEAFF
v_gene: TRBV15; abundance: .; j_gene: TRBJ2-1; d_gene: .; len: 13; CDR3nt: TGTGCCACCAGCAGGGCCGTTTCGAATGAGCAGTTCTTC; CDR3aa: CATSRAVSNEQFF
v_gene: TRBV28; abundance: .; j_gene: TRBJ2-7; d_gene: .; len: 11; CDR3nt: TGTGCCAGCGGGCTAAACTACGAGCAGTACTTC; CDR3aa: CASGLNYEQYF
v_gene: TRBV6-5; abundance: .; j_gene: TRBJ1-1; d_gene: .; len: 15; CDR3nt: TGTGCCAGCAGTTACTCTCGGCTGGGGGGCACTGAAGCTTTCTTT; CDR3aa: CASSYSRLGGTEAFF
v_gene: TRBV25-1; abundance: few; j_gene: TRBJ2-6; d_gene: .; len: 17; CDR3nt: TGTGCCAGCAGTGTGGGGCTCTCCCTCTCTGGGGCCAACGTCCTGACTTTC; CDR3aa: CASSVGLSLSGANVLTF
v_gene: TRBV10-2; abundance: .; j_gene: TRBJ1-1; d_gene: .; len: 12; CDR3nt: TGCGCCTCAGGGGCCATGAACACTGAAGCTTTCTTT; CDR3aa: CASGAMNTEAFF
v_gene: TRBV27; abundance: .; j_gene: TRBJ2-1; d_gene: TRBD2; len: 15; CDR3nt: TGTGCCAGCAGCCTCGGGACTAGCGGGAGTAATGAGCAGTTCTTC; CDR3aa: CASSLGTSGSNEQFF
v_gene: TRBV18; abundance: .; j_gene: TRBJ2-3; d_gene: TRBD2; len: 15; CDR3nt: TGTGCCAGCTCACTAACGGGACTAGGAGCAGATACGCAGTATTTT; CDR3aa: CASSLTGLGADTQYF